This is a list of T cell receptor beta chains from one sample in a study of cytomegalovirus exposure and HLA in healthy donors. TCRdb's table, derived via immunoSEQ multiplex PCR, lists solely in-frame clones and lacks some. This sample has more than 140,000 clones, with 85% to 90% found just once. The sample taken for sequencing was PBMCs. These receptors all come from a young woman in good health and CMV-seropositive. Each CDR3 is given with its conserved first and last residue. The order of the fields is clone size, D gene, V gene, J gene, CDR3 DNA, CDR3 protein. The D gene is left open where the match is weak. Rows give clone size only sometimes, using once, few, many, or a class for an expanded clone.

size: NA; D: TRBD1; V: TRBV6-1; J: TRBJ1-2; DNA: TGTGCCAGCAGTGGGCCGGGACAGGGCTATGGCTACACCTTC; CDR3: CASSGPGQGYGYTF
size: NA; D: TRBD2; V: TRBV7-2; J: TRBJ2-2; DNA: TGTGCCAGCAGCTTAGCGAGGACTAGCGGGTCGACCGGGGAGCTGTTTTTT; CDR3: CASSLARTSGSTGELFF
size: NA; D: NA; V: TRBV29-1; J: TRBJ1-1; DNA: TGCAGCGTTGAGTGGGGGGGGGCTGAAGCTTTCTTT; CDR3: CSVEWGGAEAFF
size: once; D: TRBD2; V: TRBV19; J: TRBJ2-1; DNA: TGTGCCAGTAGTTCGGGACTAGCGGGAGTTACCTACAATGAGCAGTTCTTC; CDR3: CASSSGLAGVTYNEQFF
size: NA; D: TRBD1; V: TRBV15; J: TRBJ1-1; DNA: TGTGCCACCAGCTTATTAAGGGCCCTGGACAGGGGGTTTCGGACTGAAGCTTTCTTT; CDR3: CATSLLRALDRGFRTEAFF
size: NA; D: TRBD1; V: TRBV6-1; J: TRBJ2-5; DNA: TGTGCCAGCAGCCCAGGGGGCGAGAGAGAGACCCAGTACTTC; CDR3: CASSPGGERETQYF
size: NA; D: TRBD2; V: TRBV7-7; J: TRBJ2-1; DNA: TGTGCCAGCAGCTTGGCACTAGCGGCCAGCAATGAGCAGTTCTTC; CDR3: CASSLALAASNEQFF
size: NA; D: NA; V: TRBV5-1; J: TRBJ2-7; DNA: TGCGCCAGCAGCTTGTCAGGGCGCGGGGACGAGCAGTACTTC; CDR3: CASSLSGRGDEQYF
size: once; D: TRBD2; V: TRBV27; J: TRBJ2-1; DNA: TGTGCCAGCAGCCCAGCTATAGCGGGGGGCTACAATGAGCAGTTCTTC; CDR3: CASSPAIAGGYNEQFF
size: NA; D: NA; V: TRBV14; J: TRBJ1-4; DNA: TGTGCCAGCAGCCAAGAAACGGCGGGGGCTGTTAATGAAAAACTGTTTTTT; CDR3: CASSQETAGAVNEKLFF
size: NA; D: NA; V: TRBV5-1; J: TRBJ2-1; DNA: TGCGCCAGCAGGTTGGGGGCTCCTGGCGATGAGCAGTTCTTC; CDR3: CASRLGAPGDEQFF
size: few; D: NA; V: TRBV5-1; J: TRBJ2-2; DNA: TGCGCCAGCAGCCCAGGCGGGGGCGATTGGAACACCGGGGAGCTGTTTTTT; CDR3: CASSPGGGDWNTGELFF
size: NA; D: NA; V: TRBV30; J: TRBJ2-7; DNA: TGTGCCTGGAGGGGGAAGGGGGGGCGCGAGCAGTACTTC; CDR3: CAWRGKGGREQYF
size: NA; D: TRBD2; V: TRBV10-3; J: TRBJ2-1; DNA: TGTGCCATCAGTGAGTCGTCCGGAGCGGGAGTCCACAATGAGCAGTTCTTC; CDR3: CAISESSGAGVHNEQFF
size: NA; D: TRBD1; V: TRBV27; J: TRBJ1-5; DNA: TGTGCCAGCAAGGGACAGGGGTGGGGGAGCAATCAGCCCCAGCATTTT; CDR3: CASKGQGWGSNQPQHF
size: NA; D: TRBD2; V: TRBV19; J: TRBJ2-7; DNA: TGTGCCAGTAGTATAGTCGGACTAGCGGTTACCTACGAGCAGTACTTC; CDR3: CASSIVGLAVTYEQYF
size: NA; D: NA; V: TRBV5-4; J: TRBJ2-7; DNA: TGTGCCAGCAGCTTGGGGGACTTCGGAACTATCGAGCAGTACTTC; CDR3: CASSLGDFGTIEQYF